These T cell receptor beta chains were read from a single sample in a study of blood T cell repertoires in COVID-19. TCRdb's table, derived via immunoSEQ multiplex PCR, lists solely in-frame clones and lacks some. The sample lists approximately 220,000 clones, under 90% occurring once. Sequenced input: PBMCs or T cells enriched from blood (not recorded which). Receptors were obtained from a woman aged 25 to 45 with acute COVID-19. The CDR3 runs from the conserved cysteine through the conserved F or W. D genes are given only for firm matches. The size entry is marked missing in some rows and otherwise reads once, few, many or a size class.

>NA|TRBV25-1|TRBJ1-6|NA
TGTGCCAGCAGTGTTGGACAGTATAATTCACCCCTCCACTTT
CASSVGQYNSPLHF
>NA|TRBV4-3|TRBJ2-7|TRBD2
TGCGCCAGCAGCCCCCAGGCCAGCGGGGGGCCCTACGAGCAGTACTTC
CASSPQASGGPYEQYF
>few|TRBV6-1|TRBJ1-5|TRBD1
TGTGCCAGCAGTGAAGAGGGACAGGGGGCTCAGCCCCAGCATTTT
CASSEEGQGAQPQHF
>NA|TRBV5-1|TRBJ2-7|NA
TGCGCCAGCAGCTTGGGCGGGTCGGGATTCTACGAGCAGTACTTC
CASSLGGSGFYEQYF
>NA|TRBV12-5|TRBJ2-1|NA
TGTGCTAGTGGTTTGGTAGGGGATGAGCAGTTCTTC
CASGLVGDEQFF
>once|TRBV28|TRBJ2-3|NA
TGTGCCAGCAGTTTCGCGGGGGCTTCGACAGATACGCAGTATTTT
CASSFAGASTDTQYF
>NA|TRBV11-3|TRBJ2-1|TRBD2
TGTGCCAGCAGCTTAGAAGCGGGGACCCACTACAATGAGCAGTTCTTC
CASSLEAGTHYNEQFF
>NA|TRBV6-6|TRBJ2-7|TRBD2
TGTGCCAGCAGTCCGGGGGGGGCCGAGCAGTACTTC
CASSPGGAEQYF
>NA|TRBV7-2|TRBJ1-4|TRBD1
TGTGCCAGCAGCTTAGCGCAGGGGGCGGGTGAAAAACTGTTTTTT
CASSLAQGAGEKLFF
>few|TRBV3-1/TRBV3-2|TRBJ1-2|TRBD1
TGTGCCAGCAGGCAGGGGGCAGGCTACACCTTC
CASRQGAGYTF
>NA|TRBV19|TRBJ2-1|TRBD2
TGTGCCAGTAGTATGGAGCGGGGAACCTACAATGAGCAGTTCTTC
CASSMERGTYNEQFF
>NA|TRBV24-1|TRBJ1-2|TRBD1
TGTGCCACCAGTGATTCAGGACAGGACTACACCTTC
CATSDSGQDYTF